Listed below are T cell receptor beta chains from one sample, sequenced in a study of T cells after posttransplantation cyclophosphamide. TCRdb keeps only in-frame clones here, not all; method: immunoSEQ multiplex PCR. Of fewer than 3,500 clones listed, 85% to 90% are singletons. The material was PBMCs, obtained after allogeneic stem cell transplant with posttransplant cyclophosphamide. Receptors originate from a female patient between 50 and 60 years old who received an allogeneic stem cell transplant from an unrelated donor, was CMV-positive, and had acute and chronic GVHD. The graft donor may account for some of the T cells. CDR3s include the opening cysteine and the closing phenylalanine or tryptophan. Each record gives: V gene, CDR3 protein.

V gene: TRBV7-9
CDR3 protein: CANVLRSTGSQYF

V gene: TRBV7-6
CDR3 protein: CASSLALAGGTDTQYF

V gene: TRBV5-5
CDR3 protein: CASGGGTDYGYTF

V gene: TRBV4-1
CDR3 protein: CASSPAGSPLLDEQYF

V gene: TRBV30
CDR3 protein: CAWNQGFGTEAFF

V gene: TRBV7-8
CDR3 protein: CASSKTENTEAFF

V gene: TRBV18
CDR3 protein: CASSRSSGGTDTQYF

V gene: TRBV7-9
CDR3 protein: CASSESRQYEQYF

V gene: TRBV15
CDR3 protein: CATSRGGWEKLFF

V gene: TRBV7-2
CDR3 protein: CASSLEQVSEQYF

V gene: TRBV4-3
CDR3 protein: CASSQDRTSGRDTGELFF

V gene: TRBV30
CDR3 protein: CAWSDGHSYEQYF

V gene: TRBV7-2
CDR3 protein: CASSPGSDIQYF

V gene: TRBV5-6
CDR3 protein: CASSLERTSGDEQFF

V gene: TRBV4-2
CDR3 protein: CASSQDLGDRGANTEAFF

V gene: TRBV27
CDR3 protein: CASMIRGPPSYNEQFF

V gene: TRBV7-9
CDR3 protein: CASSPKRGKGNEQFF

V gene: TRBV28
CDR3 protein: CASRGSRLTIYNEQFF

V gene: TRBV6-1
CDR3 protein: CASFRVAGANVLTF

V gene: TRBV28
CDR3 protein: CASSLHQGVGELFF

V gene: TRBV11-3
CDR3 protein: CASSSRGDTEAFF

V gene: TRBV7-2
CDR3 protein: CASSRTSAPAYNEQFF

V gene: TRBV14
CDR3 protein: CASSQARFWGVETQYF

V gene: TRBV20-1
CDR3 protein: CSGLILLEQYF

V gene: TRBV6-7
CDR3 protein: CASSWTGGGYTF

V gene: TRBV28
CDR3 protein: CASSEVGPGQGSSYEQYF

V gene: TRBV7-6
CDR3 protein: CASSPRGGGHDYNEQFF

V gene: TRBV7-9
CDR3 protein: CASSSSLTTNQPQHF

V gene: TRBV5-1
CDR3 protein: CASSLDGGTGYNEQFF

V gene: TRBV7-2
CDR3 protein: CASSRWGGYEQYF

V gene: TRBV5-1
CDR3 protein: CASSLGMGAEKNIQYF

V gene: TRBV6-1
CDR3 protein: CASSERDRGPNTEAFF

V gene: TRBV4-1
CDR3 protein: CASSLNNEQYF

V gene: TRBV27
CDR3 protein: CASSLSSGNEYEQYF

V gene: TRBV28
CDR3 protein: CASRLAGGNEQYF

V gene: TRBV18
CDR3 protein: CASSPPGTVYQPQHF

V gene: TRBV28
CDR3 protein: CASSPGDRGRETQYF

V gene: TRBV7-9
CDR3 protein: CASSLFRQNNSPLHF

V gene: TRBV21-1
CDR3 protein: CASSLWTGRHGYTF